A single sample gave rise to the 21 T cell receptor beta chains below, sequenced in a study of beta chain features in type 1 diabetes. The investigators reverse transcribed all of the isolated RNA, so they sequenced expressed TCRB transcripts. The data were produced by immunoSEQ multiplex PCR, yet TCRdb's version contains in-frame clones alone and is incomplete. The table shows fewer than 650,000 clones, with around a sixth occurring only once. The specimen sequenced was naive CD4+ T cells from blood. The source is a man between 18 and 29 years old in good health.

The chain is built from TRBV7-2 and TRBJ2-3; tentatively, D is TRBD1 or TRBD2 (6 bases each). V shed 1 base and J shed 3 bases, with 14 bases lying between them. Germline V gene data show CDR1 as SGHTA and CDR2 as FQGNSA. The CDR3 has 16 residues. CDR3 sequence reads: CASSLGRGKVTDTQYF. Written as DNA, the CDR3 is TGTGCCAGCAGCTTAGGGAGGGGGAAGGTAACAGATACGCAGTATTTT.

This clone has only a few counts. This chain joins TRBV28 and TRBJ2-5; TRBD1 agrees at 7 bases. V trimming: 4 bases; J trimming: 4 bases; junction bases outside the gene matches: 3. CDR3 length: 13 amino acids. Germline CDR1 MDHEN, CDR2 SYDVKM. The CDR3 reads CASSWAGGETQYF. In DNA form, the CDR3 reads TGTGCCAGCAGTTGGGCAGGGGGAGAGACCCAGTACTTC.

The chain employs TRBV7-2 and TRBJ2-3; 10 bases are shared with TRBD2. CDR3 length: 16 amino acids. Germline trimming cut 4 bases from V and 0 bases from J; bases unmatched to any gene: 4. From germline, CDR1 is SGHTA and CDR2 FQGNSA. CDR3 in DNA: TGTGCCAGCAGCTCTTATAGCGGGAGGAGCACAGATACGCAGTATTTT. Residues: CASSSYSGRSTDTQYF.

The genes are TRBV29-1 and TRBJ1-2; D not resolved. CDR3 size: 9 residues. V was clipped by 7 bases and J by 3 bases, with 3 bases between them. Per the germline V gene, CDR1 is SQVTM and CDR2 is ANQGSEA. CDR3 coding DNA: TGCAGCGAGGACTATGGCTACACCTTC. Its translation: CSEDYGYTF.

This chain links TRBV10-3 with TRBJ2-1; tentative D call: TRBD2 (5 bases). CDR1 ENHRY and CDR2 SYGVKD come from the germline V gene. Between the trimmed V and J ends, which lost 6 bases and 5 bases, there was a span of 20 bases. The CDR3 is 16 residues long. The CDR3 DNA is TGTGCCATCAGGATCCTGAGGGCTAGCTTCGACAATGAGCAGTTCTTC. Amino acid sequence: CAIRILRASFDNEQFF.

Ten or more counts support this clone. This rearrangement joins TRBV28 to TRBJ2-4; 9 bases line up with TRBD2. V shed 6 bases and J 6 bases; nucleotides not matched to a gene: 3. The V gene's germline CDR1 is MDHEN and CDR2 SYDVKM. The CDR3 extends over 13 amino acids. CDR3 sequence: CASSPTSGNIQYF. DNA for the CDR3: TGTGCCAGCAGCCCGACTAGCGGAAACATTCAGTACTTC.

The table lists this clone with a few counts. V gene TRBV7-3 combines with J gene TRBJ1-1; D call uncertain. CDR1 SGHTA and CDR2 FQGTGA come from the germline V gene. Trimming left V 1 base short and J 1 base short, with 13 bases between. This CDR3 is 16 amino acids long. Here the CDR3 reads CASSLNQARSNTEAFF. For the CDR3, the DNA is TGTGCCAGCAGCTTAAATCAGGCCAGATCGAACACTGAAGCTTTCTTT.

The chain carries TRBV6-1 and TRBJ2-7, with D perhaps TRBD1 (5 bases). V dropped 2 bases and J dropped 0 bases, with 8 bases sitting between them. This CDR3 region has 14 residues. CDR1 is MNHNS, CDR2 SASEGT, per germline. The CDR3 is CASSERGGSYEQYF. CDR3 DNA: TGTGCCAGCAGTGAAAGGGGTGGCTCCTACGAGCAGTACTTC.

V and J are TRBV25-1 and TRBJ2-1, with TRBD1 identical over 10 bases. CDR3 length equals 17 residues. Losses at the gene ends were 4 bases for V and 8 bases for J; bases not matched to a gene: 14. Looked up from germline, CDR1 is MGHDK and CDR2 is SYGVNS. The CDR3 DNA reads TGTGCCAGCAGTGCCATCTCCCGGGACAGGGGTTGGTATGAGCAGTTCTTC. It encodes CASSAISRDRGWYEQFF.

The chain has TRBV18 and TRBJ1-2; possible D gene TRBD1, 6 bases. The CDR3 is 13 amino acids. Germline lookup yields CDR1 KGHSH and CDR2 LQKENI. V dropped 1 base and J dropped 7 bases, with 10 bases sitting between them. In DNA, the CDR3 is TGTGCCAGCTCACCACAGGGGGAGTTTGGCTACACCTTC. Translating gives CASSPQGEFGYTF.

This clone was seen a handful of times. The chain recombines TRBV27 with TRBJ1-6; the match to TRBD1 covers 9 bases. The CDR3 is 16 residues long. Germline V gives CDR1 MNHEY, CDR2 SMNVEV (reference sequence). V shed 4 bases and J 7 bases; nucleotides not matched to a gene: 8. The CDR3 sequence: CASSSAGTGQNSPLHF. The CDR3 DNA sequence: TGTGCCAGCAGTTCGGCCGGGACAGGGCAAAATTCACCCCTCCACTTT.

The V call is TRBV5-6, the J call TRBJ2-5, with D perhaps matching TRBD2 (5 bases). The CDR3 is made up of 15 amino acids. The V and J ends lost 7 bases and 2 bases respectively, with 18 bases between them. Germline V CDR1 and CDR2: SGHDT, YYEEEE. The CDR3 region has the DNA TGTGCCAGCCTCGCCGCCGGCAAGCGGCAAGAGACCCAGTACTTC. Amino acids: CASLAAGKRQETQYF.

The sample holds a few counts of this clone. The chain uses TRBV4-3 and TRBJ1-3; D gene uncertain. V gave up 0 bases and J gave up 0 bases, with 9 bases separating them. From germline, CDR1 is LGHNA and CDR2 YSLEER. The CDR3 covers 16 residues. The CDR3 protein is CASSQETHTSGNTIYF. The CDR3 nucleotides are TGCGCCAGCAGCCAAGAGACCCATACCTCTGGAAACACCATATATTTT.

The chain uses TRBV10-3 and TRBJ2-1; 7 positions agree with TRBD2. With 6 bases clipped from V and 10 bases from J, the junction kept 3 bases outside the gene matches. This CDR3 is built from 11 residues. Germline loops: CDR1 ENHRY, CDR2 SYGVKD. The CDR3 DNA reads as TGTGCCATCAGCGGGGGACTAGAGCAGTTCTTC. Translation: CAISGGLEQFF.

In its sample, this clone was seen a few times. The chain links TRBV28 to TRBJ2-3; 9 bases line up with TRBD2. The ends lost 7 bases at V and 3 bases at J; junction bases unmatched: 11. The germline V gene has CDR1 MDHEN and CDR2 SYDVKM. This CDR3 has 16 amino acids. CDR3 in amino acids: CASNKYSGRATDTQYF. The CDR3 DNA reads TGTGCCAGCAACAAGTATAGCGGGAGAGCGACAGATACGCAGTATTTT.

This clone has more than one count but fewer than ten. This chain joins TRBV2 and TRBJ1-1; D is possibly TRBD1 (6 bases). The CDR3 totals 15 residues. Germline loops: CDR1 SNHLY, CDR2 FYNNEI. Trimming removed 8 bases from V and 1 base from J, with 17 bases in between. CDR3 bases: TGTGCCAGCGAACTCCGGACAGCTTCGAACACTGAAGCTTTCTTT. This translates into CASELRTASNTEAFF.

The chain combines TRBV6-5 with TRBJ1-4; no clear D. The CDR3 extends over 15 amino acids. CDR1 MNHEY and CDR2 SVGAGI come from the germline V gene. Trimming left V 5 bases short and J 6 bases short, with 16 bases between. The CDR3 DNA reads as TGTGCCAGCAGTGCGATCCTAACGGGCGATGAAAAACTGTTTTTT. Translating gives CASSAILTGDEKLFF.

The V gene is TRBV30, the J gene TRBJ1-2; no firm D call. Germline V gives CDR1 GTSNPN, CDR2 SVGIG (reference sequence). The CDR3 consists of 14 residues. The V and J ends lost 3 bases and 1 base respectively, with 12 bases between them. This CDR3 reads CAWSSGRDNYGYTF. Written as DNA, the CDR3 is TGTGCCTGGAGCTCAGGACGCGATAACTATGGCTACACCTTC. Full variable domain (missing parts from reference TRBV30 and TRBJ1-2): SQTIHQWPATLVQPVGSPLSLECTVEGTSNPNLYWYRQAAGRGLQLLFYSVGIGQISSEVPQNLSASRPQDRQFILSSKKLLLSDSGFYLCAWSSGRDNYGYTFGSGTRLTVV.

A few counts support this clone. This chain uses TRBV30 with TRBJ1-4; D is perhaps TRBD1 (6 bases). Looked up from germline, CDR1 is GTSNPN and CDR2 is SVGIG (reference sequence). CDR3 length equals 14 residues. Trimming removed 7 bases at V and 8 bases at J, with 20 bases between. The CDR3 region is CAFRPQGVREKLFF. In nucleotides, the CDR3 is TGTGCCTTCAGACCACAGGGAGTAAGAGAAAAACTGTTTTTT.

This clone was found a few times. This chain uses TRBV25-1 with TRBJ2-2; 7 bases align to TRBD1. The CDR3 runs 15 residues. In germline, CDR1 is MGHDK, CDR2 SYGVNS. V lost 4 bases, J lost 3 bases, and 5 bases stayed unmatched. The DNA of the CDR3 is TGTGCCAGCAGTGGTTTAGGGGGCCACACCGGGGAGCTGTTTTTT. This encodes CASSGLGGHTGELFF.

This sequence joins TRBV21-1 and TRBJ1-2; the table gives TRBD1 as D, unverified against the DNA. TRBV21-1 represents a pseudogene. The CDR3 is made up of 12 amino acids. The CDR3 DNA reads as TGTGCCAGAAGGGGACAGGTCTATGGCTACACCTTC. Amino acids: CARRGQVYGYTF.